This record looks at one T cell receptor (beta chain) sequence and its context. The CDR3 totals 14 residues. The germline V gene has CDR1 MNHNS and CDR2 SASEGT. The germline V and J ends were trimmed by 0 bases and 8 bases, with 13 bases remaining between them. Profiled with immunoSEQ multiplex PCR; TCRdb holds only in-frame clones, not every one. The sample includes 2 million to 3 million clones, approximately 93% seen only once; the top ten take approximately 0.35%. The sample belongs to a study of shared clonotypes between healthy human individuals. CD45RA-negative memory and CD45RA+ naive subsets were split from the CD4+ cells.

What was sequenced was naive CD4+ T cells from PBMCs. The sample's subset: CD45RA+ positively selected. V and J are TRBV6-1 and TRBJ1-2; D remains ambiguous. The clonotype was recovered from a man between 18 and 29 years old in good health. Some clones in this sample may be carry-over from other donors' samples. CDR3 DNA: TGTGCCAGCAGTGAAGCGCGAGGAGTAGGAGGCTACACCTTC. This codes for CASSEARGVGGYTF.